The 28 T cell receptor beta chains given below trace back to one sample, sequenced in a study of T cell responses to AZD1222 COVID-19 vaccine. Here immunoSEQ multiplex PCR was the method, and the copy in TCRdb shows in-frame clones only, minus some. The sample consists of about 130,000 clones, 88% of them appearing once. This sample comprised peripheral blood, obtained on day 0 of MenACWY control vaccination. The source is an adult in good health.

V gene TRBV18 combines with J gene TRBJ2-1; D might be TRBD2 (5 bases). The V end was cut by 2 bases, the J end by 1 base, with 15 bases between. Germline CDR1 and CDR2: KGHSH and LQKENI. The CDR3 loop spans 17 amino acids. The CDR3 is CASSPWSGSMSYNEQFF. CDR3 DNA sequence: TGTGCCAGCTCACCATGGAGTGGGAGTATGTCCTACAATGAGCAGTTCTTC.

The chain couples TRBV19 to TRBJ1-2; no clear D. The CDR3 length is 15 residues. V was clipped by 6 bases and J by 2 bases, with 16 bases between them. Germline V gene sequence: CDR1 LNHDA, CDR2 SQIVND (reference sequence). CDR3 bases: TGTGCCAGTAGCCCTACACGGGTCAAAAACTATGGCTACACCTTC. Translating gives CASSPTRVKNYGYTF.

The chain couples TRBV7-9 to TRBJ2-7; the match to TRBD1 covers 9 bases. The V and J ends lost 0 bases and 4 bases, in that order; junction bases with no gene match: 1. The CDR3 is 14 amino acids. Germline values: CDR1 SEHNR, CDR2 FQNEAQ (reference sequence). The CDR3 here is CASSLAGTGYEQYF. The DNA for the CDR3 is TGTGCCAGCAGCTTAGCAGGGACAGGGTACGAGCAGTACTTC.

This chain connects TRBV27 to TRBJ2-2, with D tentatively TRBD2 (6 bases). This CDR3 spans 15 amino acids. V gave up 2 bases and J gave up 1 base, with 8 bases separating them. Germline assignment: CDR1 MNHEY and CDR2 SMNVEV (reference sequence). The CDR3 bases are TGTGCCAGCAGTTTAGGACTACTGAACACCGGGGAGCTGTTTTTT. It translates to CASSLGLLNTGELFF.

The J gene is TRBJ2-3, the V gene TRBV6-6; 10 bases match TRBD2. The V segment lost 7 bases and the J segment 1 base; nucleotides outside the gene matches: 5. Germline CDR1 MNHNY, CDR2 SVGAGI (reference sequence). This CDR3 has 15 residues. The CDR3 region has the DNA TGTGCCAGCATTGGGACTAGCGTAGGCACAGATACGCAGTATTTT. Translated: CASIGTSVGTDTQYF.

This clone was counted a few times. The same CDR3 is also encoded by other DNA sequences in this sample. This chain joins TRBV2 and TRBJ2-7, with D hard to call. CDR3 size: 11 residues. Per the germline V gene, CDR1 is SNHLY and CDR2 is FYNNEI. V lost 3 bases, J lost 3 bases, and 3 bases lay in between. This CDR3 is CASSDSYEQYF. In DNA, the CDR3 is TGTGCCAGCAGTGACAGCTACGAGCAGTACTTC.

The chain combines TRBV5-7 with TRBJ1-4; 7 bases agree with TRBD1. TRBV5-7 is an open reading frame whose function is uncertain. Trimming removed 4 bases from V and 0 bases from J; junction bases left unmatched: 3. The CDR3 spans 15 residues. The CDR3 DNA reads as TGTGCCAGCAGCAAAGGACAGGCAACTAATGAAAAACTGTTTTTT. It codes for CASSKGQATNEKLFF.

The chain recombines TRBV7-9 with TRBJ1-2; D remains ambiguous. The CDR3 has 14 residues. CDR1 and CDR2 from the germline V gene are SEHNR and FQNEAQ (reference sequence). Deletions cut 6 bases from V and 8 bases from J, with 19 bases between. CDR3 sequence reads: CASRQGVAGRGYTF. The CDR3 DNA is TGTGCCAGCAGGCAAGGTGTGGCAGGTCGGGGCTACACCTTC.

The J gene is TRBJ1-6, the V gene TRBV21-1. TRBV21-1 represents a pseudogene. CDR3 length: 17 residues. The CDR3 protein is CASSKEGGQAGDSPLHF. In DNA, the CDR3 is TGTGCCAGCAGCAAAGAGGGAGGTCAGGCGGGAGATTCACCCCTCCACTTT.

The chain carries TRBV5-1 and TRBJ2-1, with D possibly being TRBD2 (5 bases). CDR1 and CDR2 (germline): SGHRS, YFSETQ. The CDR3 is 16 residues long. The V and J ends lost 0 bases and 7 bases respectively, with 17 bases between them. CDR3 sequence: CASSLAGSGFGNEQFF. The DNA for the CDR3 is TGCGCCAGCAGCTTGGCCGGGTCGGGGTTTGGAAATGAGCAGTTCTTC.

The chain uses TRBV18 and TRBJ2-7; possibly TRBD1 for D (5 bases). The V and J ends lost 6 bases and 1 base respectively, with 10 bases between them. Germline CDR1 is KGHSH and CDR2 is LQKENI. This CDR3 spans 13 amino acids. CDR3 DNA sequence: TGTGCCAGCTCTCGGACACCTTCCTACGAGCAGTACTTC. This sequence encodes CASSRTPSYEQYF.

This clone was seen once. J is TRBJ1-1 and V is TRBV24-1; D is possibly TRBD1 (5 bases). The germline V gene encodes CDR1 KGHDR and CDR2 SFDVKD. The V end was cut by 7 bases, the J end by 0 bases, with 11 bases between. There are 14 residues in the CDR3. The CDR3 spells CATRGVGMNTEAFF. The CDR3 coding sequence is TGTGCCACCAGGGGGGTGGGCATGAACACTGAAGCTTTCTTT.

The rearrangement uses TRBV2 and TRBJ2-7; a weak D match, TRBD2 (5 bases). Trimming removed 5 bases from V and 3 bases from J, with 17 bases in between. Germline CDR1 reads SNHLY; CDR2 reads FYNNEI. The CDR3 is 15 amino acids. Written as DNA, the CDR3 is TGTGCCAGCAGTAGAAGGGAGCCTCAGCTCTACGAGCAGTACTTC. This codes for CASSRREPQLYEQYF. The variable domain in full, with the rest retrieved from reference TRBV2 and TRBJ2-7, is EPEVTQTPSHQVTQMGQEVILRCVPISNHLYFYWYRQILGQKVEFLVSFYNNEISEKSEIFDDQFSVERPDGSNFTLKIRSTKLEDSAMYFCASSRREPQLYEQYFGPGTRLTVT.

The sample holds a few counts of this clone. This sequence joins TRBV7-2 and TRBJ2-7; D remains ambiguous. This CDR3 contains 14 residues. V was pared by 5 bases and J by 3 bases, with 14 bases between. CDR1 and CDR2 (germline): SGHTA, FQGNSA. This CDR3 reads CASSHPGLFYEQYF. Here the CDR3 DNA reads TGTGCCAGCAGCCACCCGGGTCTTTTCTACGAGCAGTACTTC.

The chain has TRBV21-1 and TRBJ2-7; the table's D call of TRBD1 was not tested on the DNA. TRBV21-1 is annotated as a pseudogene. CDR3 size: 16 residues. CDR3 loop: CASSTIGDRALEEQYF. In nucleotides, the CDR3 is TGTGCCAGCAGCACTATTGGGGACAGGGCGCTCGAGGAGCAGTACTTC.

The genes are TRBV14 and TRBJ2-6; tentatively, D is TRBD1 (6 bases). The CDR3 consists of 16 residues. Germline V CDR1 and CDR2: SGHDN, FVKESK. The V gene lost 5 bases and the J gene lost 0 bases, with 11 bases spanning the gap. The CDR3 DNA is TGTGCCAGCAGCTTTGGGGGCATCTCTGGGGCCAACGTCCTGACTTTC. Translated: CASSFGGISGANVLTF.

The rearrangement uses TRBV4-1 and TRBJ1-5; the match to TRBD1 covers 7 bases. Per germline, CDR1 MGHRA and CDR2 YSYEKL. Unmatched junction bases numbered 13, after V lost 3 bases and J lost 2 bases. This CDR3 region has 18 residues. The CDR3 DNA follows: TGCGCCAGCAGCCACAGACAGGGAGGGCTTGCGGGCAATCAGCCCCAGCATTTT. Translated: CASSHRQGGLAGNQPQHF.

J is TRBJ2-1 and V is TRBV5-1; possibly TRBD1 for D (8 bases). This CDR3 region has 15 residues. CDR1 and CDR2 from the germline V gene are SGHRS and YFSETQ. V shed 2 bases and J shed 7 bases, with 16 bases lying between them. The DNA of the CDR3 is TGCGCCAGCAGCTTAACAGGGGGGGCTGAGAATGAGCAGTTCTTC. The encoded protein is CASSLTGGAENEQFF.

The V and J genes are TRBV2 and TRBJ2-1; D ambiguous. The CDR3 runs 14 residues. CDR1 is SNHLY, CDR2 FYNNEI, per germline. V dropped 11 bases and J dropped 1 base, with 15 bases sitting between them. The CDR3 region is CASVNGLSYNEQFF. CDR3 coding DNA: TGTGCCTCTGTCAACGGGCTTTCCTACAATGAGCAGTTCTTC. The whole variable domain, filled in from reference TRBV2 and TRBJ2-1, reads EPEVTQTPSHQVTQMGQEVILRCVPISNHLYFYWYRQILGQKVEFLVSFYNNEISEKSEIFDDQFSVERPDGSNFTLKIRSTKLEDSAMYFCASVNGLSYNEQFFGPGTRLTVL.

J is TRBJ2-7 and V is TRBV11-2; a possible D gene is TRBD2 (5 bases). V gave up 3 bases and J gave up 9 bases, with 12 bases separating them. This CDR3 region has 12 residues. CDR1 is SGHAT and CDR2 is FQNNGV in the germline V gene. In DNA form, the CDR3 reads TGTGCCAGCAGCTTCCAGGCGGGTCCGCAGTACTTC. This codes for CASSFQAGPQYF.

This chain joins TRBV29-1 and TRBJ2-2, with 8 bases that match TRBD1. The length of the CDR3 is 14 residues. CDR1 is SQVTM and CDR2 is ANQGSEA in the germline V gene. V was clipped by 5 bases and J by 5 bases; unmatched bases: 7. CDR3 sequence reads: CSVRGQGGTGELFF. The CDR3 DNA follows: TGCAGCGTTCGAGGACAGGGTGGGACCGGGGAGCTGTTTTTT.

CDR3 sequence: CATSDFRDKREGNEQFF. The CDR3 DNA follows: TGTGCCACCAGTGATTTCAGGGACAAGCGGGAGGGTAATGAGCAGTTCTTC. This chain joins TRBV24-1 and TRBJ2-1, with TRBD2 identical over 10 bases. V was pared by 1 base and J by 7 bases, with 9 bases of the junction left unmatched. Per germline, CDR1 KGHDR and CDR2 SFDVKD. The CDR3 contains 17 residues.

The chain combines TRBV19 with TRBJ2-7; 10 nucleotides agree with TRBD2. Trimming at V came to 3 bases and at J to 4 bases, leaving 6 bases not matched to a gene. CDR1 and CDR2 from the germline V gene are LNHDA and SQIVND (reference sequence). CDR3 size: 15 residues. In DNA form, the CDR3 reads TGTGCCAGTAGTATTGGGCTAGCGGGAGTATACGAGCAGTACTTC. Its translation is CASSIGLAGVYEQYF.

This clone has a handful of counts. This chain joins TRBV5-1 and TRBJ2-5, with D perhaps matching TRBD1 (7 bases). Trimming cost V 4 bases and J 0 bases, with 16 bases left between them. The CDR3 contains 16 residues. Germline assignment: CDR1 SGHRS and CDR2 YFSETQ. The CDR3 DNA reads as TGCGCCAGCAGCCATCCCAGGGGGAGGTACCAAGAGACCCAGTACTTC. This translates into CASSHPRGRYQETQYF.

This chain connects TRBV4-1 to TRBJ2-7; 11 bases are shared with TRBD1. Germline lookup yields CDR1 MGHRA and CDR2 YSYEKL. J lost 4 bases, V lost 4 bases, and 6 bases had no gene match. This CDR3 is built from 15 residues. CDR3 DNA: TGCGCCAGCAGCCGATGGACAGGGGGCTGGTACGAGCAGTACTTC. It codes for CASSRWTGGWYEQYF.

V is TRBV7-9 and J is TRBJ1-4; 7 bases align to TRBD1. Germline-derived CDR1 and CDR2 are SEHNR and FQNEAQ (reference sequence). Trimming at V came to 5 bases and at J to 5 bases, leaving 8 bases not matched to a gene. CDR3 size: 15 residues. The CDR3 bases are TGTGCCAGCAGCCCACCCGGGACAGTCAATGAAAAACTGTTTTTT. Amino acid sequence: CASSPPGTVNEKLFF.

V and J are TRBV18 and TRBJ1-3, with 8 bases matching TRBD1. The ends lost 6 bases at V and 0 bases at J; junction bases unmatched: 4. The CDR3 runs to 15 residues. The germline V gene has CDR1 KGHSH and CDR2 LQKENI. This chain's CDR3 is CASSLTGASGNTIYF. The CDR3 nucleotides are TGTGCCAGCTCCTTGACAGGGGCCTCTGGAAACACCATATATTTT.

This chain uses TRBV27 with TRBJ1-2; D is unclear. Deletions cut 1 base from V and 3 bases from J, with 12 bases between. The CDR3 length is 15 residues. The V gene's germline CDR1 is MNHEY and CDR2 SMNVEV (reference sequence). The CDR3 DNA reads TGTGCCAGCAGTTTATACGGCGGCCAGGACTATGGCTACACCTTC. It codes for CASSLYGGQDYGYTF.